This T cell receptor (beta chain) emerged from a study of blood T cell repertoires in COVID-19. Study in general: Whether acute or convalescent, the COVID-19 samples came from the United States, Italy and Spain.

V was clipped by 1 base and J by 4 bases, with 15 bases between them. Per the germline V gene, CDR1 is SGHDT and CDR2 is YYEEEE. The CDR3 is 16 amino acids. In the source study's methods: Using reference gene primer amplification, nucleated cell counts were estimated. Clones were read by immunoSEQ multiplex PCR, and TCRdb kept only the in-frame ones, dropping some. Clone size and V and J calls were adopted from that table, with D and trimming inferred from the DNA. The sample includes around 90,000 clones, roughly 87% of them seen just once. The chain carries TRBV5-6 and TRBJ1-5; TRBD1 is a possible D gene (6 bases). This TCR was recovered from a male donor with acute or convalescent COVID-19. Sequenced: peripheral blood. For the CDR3, the DNA is TGTGCCAGCAGCTTGAGGCAGGGGAAGGTTAATCAGCCCCAGCATTTT. Its protein product is CASSLRQGKVNQPQHF.